These T cell receptor beta chains were read from a single sample in a study of blood T cell repertoires in COVID-19. The data were produced by immunoSEQ multiplex PCR, yet TCRdb's version contains in-frame clones alone and is incomplete. This table holds approximately 170,000 clones, around 83% found once. Sequenced sample: peripheral blood. The source of these receptors is a woman in her 70s with COVID-19, enrolled during active disease. Both conserved end residues are part of each CDR3. The D gene is left open where the match is weak. Clone size appears in some rows only: once, few, many, or a class for an expanded clone.

TRBD2	.	TRBV10-3	TRBJ2-2	CAIGELAGRPGELFF	TGTGCCATCGGGGAACTAGCGGGACGGCCCGGGGAGCTGTTTTTT
TRBD1	.	TRBV19	TRBJ1-5	CASSIRDRSNQPQHF	TGTGCCAGTAGTATAAGGGACAGGAGTAATCAGCCCCAGCATTTT
.	.	TRBV7-2	TRBJ2-7	CASSLTRSGWEQYF	TGTGCCAGCAGCTTAACGAGGTCAGGGTGGGAGCAGTACTTC
.	.	TRBV19	TRBJ2-3	CASKEGSTDTQYF	TGTGCCAGTAAGGAGGGTTCCACAGATACGCAGTATTTT
TRBD2	.	TRBV28	TRBJ2-3	CASGRLAGVKDTQYF	TGTGCCAGCGGTCGGCTAGCGGGAGTGAAAGATACGCAGTATTTT
TRBD2	.	TRBV18	TRBJ2-7	CASSLAGDYEQYF	TGTGCCAGCTCACTAGCGGGGGATTACGAGCAGTACTTC
TRBD2	.	TRBV30	TRBJ2-7	CAWSGVAGYEQYF	TGTGCCTGGAGCGGGGTAGCGGGGTACGAGCAGTACTTC
.	.	TRBV28	TRBJ2-7	CASSSPLEQYF	TGTGCCAGCAGTTCCCCCCTCGAGCAGTACTTC
TRBD2	.	TRBV7-9	TRBJ2-1	CASSLEAGGPFDEQFF	TGTGCCAGCAGCTTAGAAGCGGGAGGGCCGTTCGATGAGCAGTTCTTC
TRBD1	.	TRBV18	TRBJ1-5	CASSPGQGNNQPQHF	TGTGCCAGCTCACCCGGACAGGGCAACAATCAGCCCCAGCATTTT
TRBD1	.	TRBV19	TRBJ1-1	CASTQGTYTEAFF	TGTGCCAGCACACAGGGGACTTACACTGAAGCTTTCTTT
.	.	TRBV2	TRBJ1-6	CASSLGSPPLHF	TGTGCCAGCAGTTTGGGGAGCCCACCCCTCCACTTT
.	.	TRBV19	TRBJ1-2	CASSIGLTHGGYTF	TGTGCCAGTAGTATTGGACTGACCCACGGCGGCTACACCTTC
.	.	TRBV10-1	TRBJ2-3	CASKISQDTDTQYF	TGCGCCAGCAAGATTTCCCAGGACACAGATACGCAGTATTTT
TRBD2	.	TRBV5-1	TRBJ2-1	CASSLVAGVYNEQFF	TGCGCCAGCAGCTTGGTAGCGGGGGTTTACAATGAGCAGTTCTTC
.	once	TRBV5-1	TRBJ2-1	CASSLSGEVGNEQFF	TGCGCCAGCAGCTTGTCAGGGGAAGTTGGCAATGAGCAGTTCTTC
TRBD1	.	TRBV3-1/TRBV3-2	TRBJ2-6	CASSYRTGALSGANVLTF	TGTGCCAGCAGCTACAGGACAGGGGCGCTCTCTGGGGCCAACGTCCTGACTTTC
TRBD1	.	TRBV6-5	TRBJ1-4	CASSAGGIHEKLFF	TGTGCCAGCAGCGCAGGGGGTATACATGAAAAACTGTTTTTT
TRBD1	few	TRBV5-6	TRBJ1-1	CASSGDRGWTEAFF	TGTGCCAGCAGCGGGGACAGGGGTTGGACTGAAGCTTTCTTT
TRBD1	.	TRBV4-3	TRBJ1-4	CASSESGTANEKLFF	TGCGCCAGCAGCGAGTCCGGGACAGCAAATGAAAAACTGTTTTTT
TRBD1	.	TRBV28	TRBJ2-1	CASRGQGNNEQFF	TGTGCCAGCAGGGGACAGGGGAACAATGAGCAGTTCTTC
TRBD2	.	TRBV5-1	TRBJ2-3	CASSLALAASTDTQYF	TGCGCCAGCAGCTTGGCGCTAGCGGCTAGCACAGATACGCAGTATTTT
TRBD1	.	TRBV5-1	TRBJ2-1	CASSSDRGNEQFF	TGCGCCAGCAGCTCCGACAGGGGGAATGAGCAGTTCTTC
.	.	TRBV7-5	TRBJ1-3	CARRDRTFSGNTIYF	TGTGCCAGAAGGGACAGGACCTTCTCTGGAAACACCATATATTTT
.	few	TRBV19	TRBJ1-5	CASSLSRVRNQPQHF	TGTGCCAGTAGTCTTTCCAGGGTGCGCAATCAGCCCCAGCATTTT